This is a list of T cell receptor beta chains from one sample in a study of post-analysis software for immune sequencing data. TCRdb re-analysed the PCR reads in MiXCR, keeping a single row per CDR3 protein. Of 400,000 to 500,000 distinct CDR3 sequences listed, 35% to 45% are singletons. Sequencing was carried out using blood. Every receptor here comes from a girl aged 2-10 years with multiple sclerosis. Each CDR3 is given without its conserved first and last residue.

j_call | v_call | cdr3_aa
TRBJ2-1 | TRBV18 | ASSPVIGQGSYNEQF
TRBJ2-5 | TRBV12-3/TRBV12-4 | ASSKGSVVQETQY
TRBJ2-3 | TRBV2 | ASSEGDTGLSTDTQY
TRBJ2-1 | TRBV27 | ASRSGTSGGAYNEQF
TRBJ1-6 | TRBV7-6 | ASRRQGNSPLH
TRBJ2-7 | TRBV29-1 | SVARLAGVETRY
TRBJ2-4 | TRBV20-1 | SAREWTSGNLAKNIQY
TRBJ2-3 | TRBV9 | ASSVADLGTIPDTQY
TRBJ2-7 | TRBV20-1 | SARSGTGGHEQY
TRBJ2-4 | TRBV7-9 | ASSVDRAGDKNIQY
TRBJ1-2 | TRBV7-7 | ASSLVGGSINYGYT
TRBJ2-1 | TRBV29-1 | SVGRAGSDNEQF
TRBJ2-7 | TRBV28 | ASAQTYEQY
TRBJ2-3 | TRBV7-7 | ASSLAGRTDTQY
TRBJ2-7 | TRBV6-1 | ASSPPLTSGRRHEQY
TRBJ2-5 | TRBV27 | ASSLIFGGGAETQY
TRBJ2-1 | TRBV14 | ASSGERKF
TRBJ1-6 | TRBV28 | ASSYRDGYNSPLH
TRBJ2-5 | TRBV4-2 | ASSVSGGAAETQY
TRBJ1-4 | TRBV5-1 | ASSLVAGGSGREKLF
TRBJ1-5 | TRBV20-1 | SAFSSSDSNQPQH
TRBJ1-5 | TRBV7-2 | ASSFTGHLNQPQH
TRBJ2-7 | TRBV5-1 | ASSHGTPARGEQY
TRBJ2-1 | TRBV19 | ASSVTGTSGNEQF
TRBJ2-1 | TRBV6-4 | ASSPIGGEKYNEQF
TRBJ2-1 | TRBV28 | ASSFGASGRVNEQF
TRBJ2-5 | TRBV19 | ATAVAGRLQETQY
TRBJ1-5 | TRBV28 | ASTSLPDRGYSNQPQH
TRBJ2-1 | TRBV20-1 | SATLVHEQF
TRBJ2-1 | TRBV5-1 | ASSSADEQF
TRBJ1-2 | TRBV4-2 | ASSRGQVSYGYT
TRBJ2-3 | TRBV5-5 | ASSLVPVGTTTRADTDTQY
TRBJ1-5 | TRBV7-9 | ASSPTGPNQPQH
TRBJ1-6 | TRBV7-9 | ASTTYSGGSYNSPPH
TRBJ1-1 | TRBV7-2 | ASSLRRVRNTEAF
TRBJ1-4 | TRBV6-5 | ASSYLGVEGSEKLF
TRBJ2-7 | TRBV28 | ASSYVRVRYEQY
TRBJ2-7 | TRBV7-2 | ASSLTRQGYEQY
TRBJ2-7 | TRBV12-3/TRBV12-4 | ASSFGPREGEQY
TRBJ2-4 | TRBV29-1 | SVAGGQEIAKNIQY
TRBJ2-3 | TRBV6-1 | ASSITRREILSGTDTQY
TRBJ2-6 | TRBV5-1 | ASSLVLATDTGANVRT
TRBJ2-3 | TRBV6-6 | ASRLGQGADTQY
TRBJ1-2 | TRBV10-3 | AISETDNYGYT
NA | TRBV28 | ASREQGVGSEQY
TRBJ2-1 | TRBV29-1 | SVDDREFAYNEQF